This entry is about one TCR beta chain. What it recognizes is unknown. The data derive from a study of blood T cells in healthy people across ages. The study, taken as a whole, reports: For the donors, CMV status was unknown and possibly confounded expanded clonotype changes. Using unsorted PBMCs precluded a conclusive naive versus antigen-experienced comparison.

The draw of peripheral blood yielded ten milliliters from each donor. A second roughly 6 to 11 cycle PCR used barcoded and J-beta primers. A single record per CDR3 protein comes from TCRdb applying MiXCR to the 5' RACE reads. The table records hundreds of thousands of distinct CDR3 sequences, approximately 44% of them present only once. Germline V lookup: CDR1 MNHEY, CDR2 SVGEGT. There are 14 residues in the CDR3. V was clipped by 6 bases and J by 0 bases; unmatched bases: 2. Sequencing was carried out using blood. The chain recombines TRBV6-2 or TRBV6-3 with TRBJ2-7, with TRBD2 identical over 10 bases. The receptor was isolated from a man aged 55 to 70 in good health. CDR3 DNA: TGTGCCAGCAGGACTAGCGGGCACTCCTACGAGCAGTACTTC. This translates into CASRTSGHSYEQYF.